The 5 T cell receptor beta chains given below trace back to one sample, sequenced in a study of post-analysis software for immune sequencing data. General observations from the study: Patients showed TRBV5-6, TRBV5-1 and TRBV20-1 among roughly five TRBV segments more frequent than in controls.

Libraries were made from TCR beta cDNA, and they carried unique molecular identifiers. TCRdb independently ran MiXCR on the PCR reads; one entry per CDR3 protein. The sample holds more than 500,000 distinct CDR3 sequences, 34% seen once. For these TCRs, the target antigens are not known. The sequenced sample consisted of blood. The receptors were gathered from a girl aged 2 to 17 with multiple sclerosis.

The J gene is TRBJ1-2, the V gene TRBV6-5, with D perhaps matching TRBD1 (6 bases). Germline V gene lookup returns CDR1 MNHEY and CDR2 SVGAGI. CDR3 length: 13 amino acids. Deletions cut 2 bases from V and 7 bases from J, with 11 bases between. The DNA of the CDR3 is TGTGCCAGCAGTTACGCAGACAGGCTTGGCTACACCTTC. Its translation: CASSYADRLGYTF.

Turning to this clonotype: Germline is not matched at one junction end, which may reflect a read error. The J gene is TRBJ1-1, the V gene TRBV5-1; 7 positions match TRBD1. The CDR3 loop spans 14 amino acids. Germline loops: CDR1 SGHRS, CDR2 YFSETQ. CDR3 residues: CASTLGQFNTEAFF. CDR3 in DNA: TGCGCCAGCACCTTGGGACAGTTTAACACTGAAGCTTTCTTT.

This chain uses TRBV7-7 with TRBJ2-1, with 8 bases that match TRBD2. In germline, CDR1 is SSHAT, CDR2 FNYEAQ (reference sequence). The ends lost 2 bases at V and 8 bases at J; junction bases unmatched: 2. There are 13 residues in the CDR3. The CDR3: CASSLYGGDEQFF. The CDR3, as DNA: TGTGCCAGCAGCTTATACGGGGGGGATGAGCAGTTCTTC.

The chain is built from TRBV20-1 and TRBJ2-1; D may be TRBD2 (7 bases). The germline gives CDR1 DFQATT, CDR2 SNEGSKA (reference sequence). CDR3 length: 16 amino acids. V was pared by 7 bases and J by 0 bases, with 19 bases between. The chain's CDR3 is CSVLRGGFSSYNEQFF. CDR3 DNA sequence: TGCAGTGTCCTGAGGGGGGGCTTCAGCTCCTACAATGAGCAGTTCTTC.

This clonotype was detected a few times. The V and J genes are TRBV7-9 and TRBJ2-1; 9 nucleotides match TRBD1. J lost 8 bases, V lost 2 bases, and 7 bases had no gene match. Germline CDR1 is SEHNR and CDR2 is FQNEAQ (reference sequence). The CDR3 contains 15 residues. For the CDR3, the DNA is TGTGCCAGCAGCTTAATTGGACAGGGGATCCATGAGCAGTTCTTC. Its translation: CASSLIGQGIHEQFF.